This T cell receptor (beta chain) was profiled in a study of cytomegalovirus exposure and HLA in healthy donors. Study-wide results and limits: It was reported that the classifier diagnosed cytomegalovirus status with high specificity and sensitivity in both the original and validation cohorts. The study recorded 160 or so TCR beta chains that were cytomegalovirus-associated.

The germline CDR1 and CDR2 sequences are SGHTA and FQGNSA. V lost 3 bases, J lost 2 bases, and 2 bases stayed unmatched. This CDR3 has 15 residues. Details on this clone: Its antigen is not known.

Using immunoSEQ multiplex PCR, the repertoire was profiled, and TCRdb retains in-frame clones only, with some absent. The data show approximately 220,000 clones, around 90% seen once. Sequencing was done on a sample of PBMCs. The rearrangement links TRBV7-2 to TRBJ1-5, with 9 bases that match TRBD1. The clonotype was recovered from a woman aged 18 to 35 in good health and CMV-seronegative. The CDR3 spells CASSFTGGGNQPQHF. The CDR3 DNA reads as TGTGCCAGCAGCTTCACAGGGGGCGGCAATCAGCCCCAGCATTTT.